Listed below are T cell receptor beta chains from one sample, sequenced in a study of blood T cell repertoires in COVID-19. The data were produced by immunoSEQ multiplex PCR, yet TCRdb's version contains in-frame clones alone and is incomplete. Among 300,000 to 400,000 clones, around 86% were seen once, and the ten largest hold 1%. Sample: peripheral blood. Every receptor here comes from a man aged 45-65 years with active or convalescent COVID-19. Each CDR3 is given with its conserved first and last residue. D genes are given only for firm matches. Expanded clones are given a class, and other clones once, few, many or no size at all.

TRBJ1-1,NA,16,TRBV28,NA,CASSLPLGTRNTEAFF,TGTGCCAGCAGTTTACCTTTGGGGACAAGGAACACTGAAGCTTTCTTT
TRBJ1-2,NA,14,TRBV28,TRBD1,CASSSNTGAGGYTF,TGTGCCAGCAGTTCTAATACAGGGGCTGGTGGCTACACCTTC
TRBJ1-5,once,15,TRBV9,NA,CASSVSGAGNQPQHF,TGTGCCAGCAGCGTATCAGGGGCAGGTAATCAGCCCCAGCATTTT
TRBJ2-5,once,14,TRBV15,NA,CATSRGQIQETQYF,TGTGCCACCAGCAGAGGACAGATACAAGAGACCCAGTACTTC
TRBJ2-6,NA,20,TRBV24-1,TRBD1,CATSDTRTGRGTGGANVLTF,TGTGCCACCAGTGATACAAGGACAGGACGAGGTACGGGTGGGGCCAACGTCCTGACTTTC
TRBJ2-7,NA,13,TRBV4-2,NA,CASSPAGSYEQYF,TGTGCCAGCAGCCCCGCAGGGTCCTACGAGCAGTACTTC
TRBJ2-1,few,15,TRBV14,TRBD2,CASSQEAGGYNEQFF,TGTGCCAGCAGCCAAGAAGCGGGAGGCTACAATGAGCAGTTCTTC
TRBJ2-3,NA,13,TRBV10-3,TRBD1,CAIMPGQQDTQYF,TGTGCCATCATGCCGGGACAGCAAGATACGCAGTATTTT
TRBJ1-2,NA,15,TRBV28,TRBD1,CASSFETGGNYGYTF,TGTGCCAGCAGTTTCGAAACAGGGGGAAACTATGGCTACACCTTC
TRBJ1-1,NA,14,TRBV2,NA,CASSAEGSDTEAFF,TGTGCCAGCAGTGCCGAGGGATCGGACACTGAAGCTTTCTTT
TRBJ1-1,once,13,TRBV6-5,NA,CASSYGRYTEAFF,TGTGCCAGCAGTTACGGGAGATACACTGAAGCTTTCTTT
TRBJ2-7,NA,13,TRBV30,NA,CAWRVPGAYEQYF,TGTGCCTGGAGAGTCCCAGGGGCCTACGAGCAGTACTTC
TRBJ2-1,NA,16,TRBV28,TRBD2,CASSLSRTRVRNEQFF,TGTGCCAGCAGTTTGTCTAGGACTAGAGTACGCAATGAGCAGTTCTTC
TRBJ2-1,NA,14,TRBV5-1,NA,CASSGSPPYNEQFF,TGCGCCAGCAGTGGGAGCCCCCCCTACAATGAGCAGTTCTTC
TRBJ2-7,NA,14,TRBV19,TRBD2,CASSGTSGSYEQYF,TGTGCCAGTAGTGGTACTAGCGGGTCCTACGAGCAGTACTTC
TRBJ1-1,NA,17,TRBV2,NA,CASSENPIRGGSTEAFF,TGTGCCAGCAGTGAAAACCCTATCCGGGGAGGGTCCACTGAAGCTTTCTTT
TRBJ1-1,NA,14,TRBV5-4,NA,CASSGARMNTEAFF,TGTGCCAGCAGCGGGGCGAGAATGAACACTGAAGCTTTCTTT
TRBJ1-1,NA,11,TRBV29-1,NA,CSVRSNTEAFF,TGCAGCGTTCGGTCGAACACTGAAGCTTTCTTT
TRBJ1-2,NA,16,TRBV4-2,TRBD1,CASSLRDRGQNYGYTF,TGTGCCAGCAGCCTCCGCGACAGGGGGCAGAACTATGGCTACACCTTC
TRBJ2-4,NA,16,TRBV19,TRBD2,CASSTWSGGPKNIQYF,TGTGCCAGTAGCACTTGGAGCGGGGGCCCCAAAAACATTCAGTACTTC
TRBJ2-7,NA,15,TRBV7-2,TRBD1,CASSLSQGAHNEQYF,TGTGCCAGCAGCCTCAGTCAGGGGGCACACAACGAGCAGTACTTC
TRBJ2-7,NA,15,TRBV7-2,NA,CASSPRRGGSYEQYF,TGTGCCAGCAGCCCGAGGAGGGGGGGCAGTTACGAGCAGTACTTC
TRBJ1-1,NA,17,TRBV27,TRBD1,CASSATGTGDFAPEAFF,TGTGCCAGCAGTGCAACCGGGACAGGGGATTTCGCGCCTGAAGCTTTCTTT